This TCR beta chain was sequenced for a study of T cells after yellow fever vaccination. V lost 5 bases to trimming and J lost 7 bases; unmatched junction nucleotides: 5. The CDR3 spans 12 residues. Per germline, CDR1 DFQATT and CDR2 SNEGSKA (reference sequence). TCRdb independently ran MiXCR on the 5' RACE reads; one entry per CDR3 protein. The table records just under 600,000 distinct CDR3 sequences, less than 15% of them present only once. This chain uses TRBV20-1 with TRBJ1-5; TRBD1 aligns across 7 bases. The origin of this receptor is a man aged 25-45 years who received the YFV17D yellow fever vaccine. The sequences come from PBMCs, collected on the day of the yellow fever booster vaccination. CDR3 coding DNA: TGCAGTGCTCGACAGGGCGAGCAGCCCCAGCATTTT. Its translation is CSARQGEQPQHF.